One and the same sample provided the 27 T cell receptor beta chains below, sequenced in a study of T cell responses to AZD1222 COVID-19 vaccine. TCRdb's table, derived via immunoSEQ multiplex PCR, lists solely in-frame clones and lacks some. The sample holds 95,000 to 150,000 clones, about 88% seen once. The specimen was peripheral blood, collected on day 0 of AZD1222 vaccination. The receptors were gathered from an adult in good health.

The J gene is TRBJ2-1, the V gene TRBV27; TRBD1 matches 9 bases. The CDR3 spans 13 residues. V was pared by 6 bases and J by 7 bases, with 4 bases of the junction left unmatched. Germline loops: CDR1 MNHEY, CDR2 SMNVEV (reference sequence). The CDR3 sequence: CASSGQGKNEQFF. CDR3 in DNA: TGTGCCAGCAGCGGACAGGGGAAAAATGAGCAGTTCTTC.

The V gene is TRBV7-2, the J gene TRBJ2-3, with 7 bases lining up with TRBD1. This CDR3 comprises 17 residues. Trimming removed 1 base from V and 0 bases from J; junction bases left unmatched: 7. Looked up from germline, CDR1 is SGHTA and CDR2 is FQGNSA. CDR3 protein: CASSLDRGLPSTDTQYF. Written as DNA, the CDR3 is TGTGCCAGCAGCTTAGACAGGGGCCTTCCAAGCACAGATACGCAGTATTTT.

The chain has TRBV28 and TRBJ1-5; D not certain. In germline, CDR1 is MDHEN, CDR2 SYDVKM. The CDR3 loop spans 14 amino acids. With 0 bases removed from V and 3 bases from J, the gap between germline ends came to 6 bases. For the CDR3, the DNA is TGTGCCAGCAGTTTATGGGGTGACAATCAGCCCCAGCATTTT. Protein sequence: CASSLWGDNQPQHF.

The chain carries TRBV7-2 and TRBJ1-2; D uncertain. The V end was cut by 0 bases, the J end by 5 bases, with 25 bases between. The CDR3 contains 19 residues. Per germline, CDR1 SGHTA and CDR2 FQGNSA. The CDR3 region has the DNA TGTGCCAGCAGCTTAGCTCGGATGGCAGAGACGGGCTCCCCTTATGGCTACACCTTC. It is translated as CASSLARMAETGSPYGYTF.

The chain recombines TRBV6-1 with TRBJ1-5; 9 bases are a match to TRBD1. This CDR3 region has 16 residues. Germline assignment: CDR1 MNHNS and CDR2 SASEGT. J gave up 4 bases and V 3 bases, and 7 bases lay outside the gene matches. CDR3 sequence (DNA): TGTGCCAGCAGTGAGACCGGACAGGGGTGGAATCAGCCCCAGCATTTT. Amino acids: CASSETGQGWNQPQHF.

The chain combines TRBV6-6 with TRBJ1-6; D is unresolved. CDR3 length: 13 residues. The germline CDR1 and CDR2 sequences are MNHNY and SVGAGI (reference sequence). Trimming removed 0 bases at V and 9 bases at J, with 6 bases between. The CDR3 region has the DNA TGTGCCAGCAGTTACTCGACGGTTTCACCCCTCCACTTT. Its translation: CASSYSTVSPLHF.

The V call is TRBV7-9, the J call TRBJ2-7; 8 positions match TRBD1. The CDR3 spans 15 residues. Germline-derived CDR1 and CDR2 are SEHNR and FQNEAQ (reference sequence). Germline trimming cut 5 bases from V and 4 bases from J; bases unmatched to any gene: 10. The CDR3 here is CASSPFSGQGYEQYF. CDR3 nucleotides: TGTGCCAGCAGCCCTTTTTCAGGACAGGGTTACGAGCAGTACTTC.

The rearrangement links TRBV27 to TRBJ2-7; the match to TRBD1 covers 10 bases. The CDR3 is made up of 15 amino acids. In germline, CDR1 is MNHEY, CDR2 SMNVEV (reference sequence). V shed 3 bases and J 5 bases; nucleotides not matched to a gene: 7. The CDR3 here is CASSFAWDRGHEQYF. The CDR3 DNA sequence: TGTGCCAGCAGTTTCGCCTGGGACAGGGGCCACGAGCAGTACTTC.

The chain recombines TRBV28 with TRBJ1-5; D unclear. The V end was cut by 6 bases, the J end by 1 base, with 10 bases between. The CDR3 extends over 14 amino acids. CDR1 is MDHEN, CDR2 SYDVKM, per germline. DNA of the CDR3: TGTGCCAGCAGCCCGATGGGAAGCAATCAGCCCCAGCATTTT. Translated, it gives CASSPMGSNQPQHF.

The chain recombines TRBV7-2 with TRBJ2-1; D possibly corresponds to TRBD2 (6 bases). CDR1 is SGHTA, CDR2 FQGNSA, per germline. Between the trimmed V and J ends, which lost 5 bases and 2 bases, there was a span of 19 bases. The CDR3 has 17 residues. The CDR3 sequence is CASSPQSSGHAYNEQFF. Here the CDR3 DNA reads TGTGCCAGCAGCCCCCAGAGTAGCGGACATGCCTACAATGAGCAGTTCTTC.

V usage is TRBV6-4 and J usage is TRBJ2-3; D unresolved. Trimming cost V 6 bases and J 1 base, with 14 bases left between them. In germline, CDR1 is MRHNA, CDR2 SNTAGT. The CDR3 has 15 amino acids. CDR3 DNA sequence: TGTGCCAGCAGCCCGGAGACTGGGGGCACAGATACGCAGTATTTT. As protein: CASSPETGGTDTQYF.

This rearrangement joins TRBV28 to TRBJ1-4, with D unclear. Germline assignment: CDR1 MDHEN and CDR2 SYDVKM. The CDR3 runs 12 residues. V lost 5 bases and J lost 7, with 8 bases in between. The CDR3 region has the DNA TGTGCCAGCAGTCTCCGTGGTGAAAAACTGTTTTTT. It encodes CASSLRGEKLFF.

The chain is built from TRBV30 and TRBJ2-7; 9 positions match TRBD1. Germline-derived CDR1 and CDR2 are GTSNPN and SVGIG (reference sequence). Trimming at V came to 1 base and at J to 6 bases, leaving 7 bases not matched to a gene. This CDR3 is built from 14 residues. The CDR3 is CAWSAARQGVEQYF. As DNA, the CDR3 is TGTGCCTGGAGTGCCGCTAGACAGGGGGTCGAGCAGTACTTC. Complete variable domain (other parts from reference TRBV30 and TRBJ2-7): SQTIHQWPATLVQPVGSPLSLECTVEGTSNPNLYWYRQAAGRGLQLLFYSVGIGQISSEVPQNLSASRPQDRQFILSSKKLLLSDSGFYLCAWSAARQGVEQYFGPGTRLTVT.

The V call is TRBV7-3, the J call TRBJ2-2; the D gene could be TRBD1 or TRBD2 (5 bases each). The CDR3 has 15 amino acids. CDR1 and CDR2 from the germline V gene are SGHTA and FQGTGA. V shed 3 bases and J shed 5 bases, with 13 bases lying between them. This CDR3 reads CASSLGRDKTGELFF. The CDR3 region has the DNA TGTGCCAGCAGCTTGGGACGGGATAAGACCGGGGAGCTGTTTTTT. Variable domain in full (rest from reference TRBV7-3 and TRBJ2-2): GAGVSQTPSNKVTEKGKYVELRCDPISGHTALYWYRQSLGQGPEFLIYFQGTGAADDSGLPNDRFFAVRPEGSVSTLKIQRTERGDSAVYLCASSLGRDKTGELFFGEGSRLTVL.

V is TRBV6-1 and J is TRBJ1-3, with 12 bases aligning to TRBD1. V was pared by 4 bases and J by 1 base, with 5 bases of the junction left unmatched. Germline V CDR1 and CDR2: MNHNS, SASEGT. CDR3 length: 17 residues. CDR3 nucleotide sequence: TGTGCCAGCAGTGCAGGGACAGGGGGCGCGTCTGGAAACACCATATATTTT. Its protein product is CASSAGTGGASGNTIYF.

The chain recombines TRBV6-5 with TRBJ1-2; no clear D gene. Looked up from germline, CDR1 is MNHEY and CDR2 is SVGAGI. V was shortened by 6 bases and J by 6 bases, with 14 bases between the two germline ends. This CDR3 region has 13 residues. The CDR3 sequence: CASRLGLADGYTF. The CDR3 DNA sequence: TGTGCCAGCAGGCTCGGGTTAGCGGATGGCTACACCTTC.

The V call is TRBV28, the J call TRBJ1-2; 7 bases map to TRBD1. V lost 3 bases, J lost 3 bases, and 10 bases stayed unmatched. Germline V gene sequence: CDR1 MDHEN, CDR2 SYDVKM. This CDR3 is built from 16 residues. The CDR3 DNA follows: TGTGCCAGCAGTTTCTCCGGGACAGTTAGCTACTATGGCTACACCTTC. Protein product: CASSFSGTVSYYGYTF.

This clone was seen a single time. The rearrangement links TRBV2 to TRBJ1-1; D is undetermined. This CDR3 region has 13 residues. Germline V gene data show CDR1 as SNHLY and CDR2 as FYNNEI. The germline V and J ends were trimmed by 0 bases and 7 bases, with 9 bases remaining between them. For the CDR3, the DNA is TGTGCCAGCAGTGAAGCGCTTGGAGGTGAAGCTTTCTTT. Amino acids: CASSEALGGEAFF.

The gene calls are TRBV18 and TRBJ1-1; D call uncertain. The CDR3 length is 15 residues. V was clipped by 0 bases and J by 4 bases, with 12 bases between them. The germline CDR1 and CDR2 sequences are KGHSH and LQKENI. Here the CDR3 reads CASSPPEAKGTEAFF. In DNA, the CDR3 is TGTGCCAGCTCACCACCGGAGGCCAAAGGCACTGAAGCTTTCTTT.

V is TRBV9 and J is TRBJ1-1, with 11 nucleotides matching TRBD1. The germline V gene has CDR1 SGDLS and CDR2 YYNGEE. V lost 0 bases, J lost 1 base, and 5 bases stayed unmatched. The CDR3 contains 17 residues. CDR3: CASSVGTGTGGNTEAFF. The CDR3 region has the DNA TGTGCCAGCAGCGTAGGGACCGGGACAGGGGGGAACACTGAAGCTTTCTTT.

This sequence joins TRBV7-9 and TRBJ2-7; the D gene is possibly TRBD2 (6 bases). Trimming shortened V by 1 base and J by 2 bases, and 9 bases separated the two germline ends. The CDR3 has 14 amino acids. Germline lookup yields CDR1 SEHNR and CDR2 FQNEAQ (reference sequence). The CDR3 DNA sequence: TGTGCCAGCAGCTTAGGAGGAGGGCCCTACGAGCAGTACTTC. Protein: CASSLGGGPYEQYF.

The chain links TRBV5-1 to TRBJ1-1; D call uncertain. Trimming stripped 4 bases from V and 4 bases from J, with 20 bases between. The CDR3 is made up of 16 amino acids. CDR1 and CDR2 from the germline V gene are SGHRS and YFSETQ. DNA for the CDR3: TGCGCCAGCAGCCCGGGCGGAGGGCGAGGAGGCACTGAAGCTTTCTTT. It translates to CASSPGGGRGGTEAFF.

The V gene is TRBV30, the J gene TRBJ1-3; D is undetermined. CDR3 length: 15 amino acids. Germline loops: CDR1 GTSNPN, CDR2 SVGIG (reference sequence). Trimming removed 2 bases from V and 0 bases from J, with 11 bases in between. In nucleotides, the CDR3 is TGTGCCTGGAGTAGGGAAAGCAGCTCTGGAAACACCATATATTTT. Encoded protein: CAWSRESSSGNTIYF.

CDR3: CASSSPGQWNSPLHF. The CDR3 region has the DNA TGTGCCAGCAGCTCTCCGGGACAGTGGAATTCACCCCTCCACTTT. J is TRBJ1-6 and V is TRBV7-2, with 7 positions matching TRBD1. The CDR3 spans 15 residues. V lost 4 bases, J lost 7 bases, and 7 bases stayed unmatched. CDR1 SGHTA and CDR2 FQGNSA come from the germline V gene.

The chain recombines TRBV7-2 with TRBJ1-5; TRBD1 might be the D (5 bases). Germline CDR1 reads SGHTA; CDR2 reads FQGNSA. Trimming removed 2 bases from V and 4 bases from J, with 12 bases in between. The CDR3 spans 15 residues. The CDR3 loop is CASSLRRGGNQPQHF. In DNA form, the CDR3 reads TGTGCCAGCAGCTTACGGAGGGGTGGAAATCAGCCCCAGCATTTT.

The chain couples TRBV6-4 to TRBJ1-2; D is ambiguous. Germline V gene sequence: CDR1 MRHNA, CDR2 SNTAGT. V was clipped by 6 bases and J by 6 bases, with 8 bases between them. CDR3 size: 11 residues. The CDR3 reads CASSGFNGYTF. Here the CDR3 DNA reads TGTGCCAGCAGCGGTTTTAATGGCTACACCTTC.

The gene calls are TRBV7-9 and TRBJ2-7; D unclear. Germline CDR1 and CDR2: SEHNR and FQNEAQ (reference sequence). Trimming removed 5 bases from V and 2 bases from J, with 7 bases in between. The CDR3 sequence is 12 residues long. CDR3 in amino acids: CASSDGAYEQYF. The CDR3 DNA reads TGTGCCAGCAGCGACGGAGCCTACGAGCAGTACTTC.